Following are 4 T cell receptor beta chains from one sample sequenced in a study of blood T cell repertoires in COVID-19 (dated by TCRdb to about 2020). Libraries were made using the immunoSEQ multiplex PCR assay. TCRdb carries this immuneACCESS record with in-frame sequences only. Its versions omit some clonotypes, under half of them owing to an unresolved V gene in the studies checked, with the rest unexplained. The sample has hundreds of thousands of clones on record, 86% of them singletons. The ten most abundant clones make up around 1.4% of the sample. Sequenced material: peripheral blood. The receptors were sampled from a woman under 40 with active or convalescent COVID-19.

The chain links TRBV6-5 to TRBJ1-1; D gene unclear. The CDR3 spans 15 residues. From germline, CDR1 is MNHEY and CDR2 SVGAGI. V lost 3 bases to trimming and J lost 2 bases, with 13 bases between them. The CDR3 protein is CASSYEGIPNTEAFF. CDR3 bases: TGTGCCAGCAGTTATGAGGGCATCCCCAACACTGAAGCTTTCTTT.

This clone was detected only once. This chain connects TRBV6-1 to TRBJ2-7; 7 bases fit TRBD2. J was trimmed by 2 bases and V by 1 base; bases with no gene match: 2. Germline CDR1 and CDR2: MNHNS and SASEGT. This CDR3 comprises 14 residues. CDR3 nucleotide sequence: TGTGCCAGCAGTGAAGGCGGGGGACCCTACGAGCAGTACTTC. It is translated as CASSEGGGPYEQYF.

The CDR3 protein is CASSQAGRREPTNEKLFF. The DNA for the CDR3 is TGCGCCAGCAGCCAAGCGGGCCGCCGGGAGCCAACTAATGAAAAACTGTTTTTT. The V call is TRBV4-1, the J call TRBJ1-4; D is unresolved. The germline V gene encodes CDR1 MGHRA and CDR2 YSYEKL. Trimming took off 1 base at V and 0 bases at J, with 15 bases between the two ends. This CDR3 comprises 18 residues.

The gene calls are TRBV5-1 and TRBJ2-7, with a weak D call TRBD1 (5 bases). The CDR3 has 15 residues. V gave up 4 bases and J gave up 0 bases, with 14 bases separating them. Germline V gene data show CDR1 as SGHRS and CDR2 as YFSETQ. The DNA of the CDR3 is TGCGCCAGCAGCCCCCGACAGTTAAGCTCCTACGAGCAGTACTTC. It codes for CASSPRQLSSYEQYF.